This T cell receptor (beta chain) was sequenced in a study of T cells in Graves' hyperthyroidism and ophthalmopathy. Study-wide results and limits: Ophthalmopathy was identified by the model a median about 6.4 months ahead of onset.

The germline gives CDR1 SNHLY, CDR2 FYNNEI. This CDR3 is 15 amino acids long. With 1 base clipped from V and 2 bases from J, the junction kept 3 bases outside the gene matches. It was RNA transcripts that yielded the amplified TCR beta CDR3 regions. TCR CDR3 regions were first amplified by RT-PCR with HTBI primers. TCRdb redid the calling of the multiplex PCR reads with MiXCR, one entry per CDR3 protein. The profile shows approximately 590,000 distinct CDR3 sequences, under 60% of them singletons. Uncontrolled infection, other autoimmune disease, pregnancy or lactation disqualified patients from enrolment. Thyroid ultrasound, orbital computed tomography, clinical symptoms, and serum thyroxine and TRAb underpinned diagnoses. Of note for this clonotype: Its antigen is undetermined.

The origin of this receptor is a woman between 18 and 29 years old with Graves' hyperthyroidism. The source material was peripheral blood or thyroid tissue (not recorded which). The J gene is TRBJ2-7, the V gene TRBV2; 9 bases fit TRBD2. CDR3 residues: CASSEGASGTYEQYF. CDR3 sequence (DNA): TGTGCCAGCAGTGAAGGGGCTAGCGGGACCTACGAGCAGTACTTC.